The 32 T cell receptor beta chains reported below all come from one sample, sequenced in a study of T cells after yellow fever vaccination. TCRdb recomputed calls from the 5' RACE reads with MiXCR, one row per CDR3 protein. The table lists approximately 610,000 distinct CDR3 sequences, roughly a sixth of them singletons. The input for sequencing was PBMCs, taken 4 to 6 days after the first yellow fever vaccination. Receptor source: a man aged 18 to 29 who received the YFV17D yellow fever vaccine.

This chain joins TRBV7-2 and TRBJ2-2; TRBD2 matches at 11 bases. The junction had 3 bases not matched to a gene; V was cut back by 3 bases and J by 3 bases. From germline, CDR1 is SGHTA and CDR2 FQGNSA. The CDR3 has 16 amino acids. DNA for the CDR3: TGTGCCAGCAGCTTTACTAGCGGGGGTTACACCGGGGAGCTGTTTTTT. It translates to CASSFTSGGYTGELFF.

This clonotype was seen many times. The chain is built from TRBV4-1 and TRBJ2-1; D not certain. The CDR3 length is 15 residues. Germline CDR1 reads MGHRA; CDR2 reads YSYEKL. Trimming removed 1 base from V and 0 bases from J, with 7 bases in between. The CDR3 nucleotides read TGCGCCAGCAGCCAAGGTCCGAGCTCCTACAATGAGCAGTTCTTC. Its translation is CASSQGPSSYNEQFF.

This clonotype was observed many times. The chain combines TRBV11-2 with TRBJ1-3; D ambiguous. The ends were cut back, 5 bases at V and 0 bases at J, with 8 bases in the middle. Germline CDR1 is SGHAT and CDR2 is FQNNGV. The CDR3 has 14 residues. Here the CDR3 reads CASSQSHSGNTIYF. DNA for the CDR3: TGTGCCAGCAGCCAGAGCCACTCTGGAAACACCATATATTTT.

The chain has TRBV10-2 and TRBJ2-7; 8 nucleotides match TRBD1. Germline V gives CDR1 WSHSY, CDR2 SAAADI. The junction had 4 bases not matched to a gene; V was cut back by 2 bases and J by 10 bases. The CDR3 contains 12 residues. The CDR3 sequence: CASSEPGQGQYV. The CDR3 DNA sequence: TGCGCCAGCAGTGAGCCCGGACAGGGTCAGTACGTC.

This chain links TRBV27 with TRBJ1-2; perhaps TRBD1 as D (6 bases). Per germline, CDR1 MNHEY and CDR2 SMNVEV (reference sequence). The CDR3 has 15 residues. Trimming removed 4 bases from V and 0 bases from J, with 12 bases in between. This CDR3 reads CASSSRRTANYGYTF. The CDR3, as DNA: TGTGCCAGCAGTTCCCGTCGGACAGCTAACTATGGCTACACCTTC.

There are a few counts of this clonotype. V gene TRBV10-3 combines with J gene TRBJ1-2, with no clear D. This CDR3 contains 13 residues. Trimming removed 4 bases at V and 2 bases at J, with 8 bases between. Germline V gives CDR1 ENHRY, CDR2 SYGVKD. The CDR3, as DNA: TGTGCCATCAGTGTTTCGCAAAACTATGGCTACACCTTC. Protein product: CAISVSQNYGYTF.

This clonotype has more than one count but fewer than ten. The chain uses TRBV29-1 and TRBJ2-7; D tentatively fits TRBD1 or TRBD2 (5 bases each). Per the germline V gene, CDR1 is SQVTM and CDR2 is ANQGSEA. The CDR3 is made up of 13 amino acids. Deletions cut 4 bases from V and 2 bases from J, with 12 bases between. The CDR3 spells CSVGDPLAYEQYF. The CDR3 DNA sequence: TGCAGCGTTGGGGACCCTTTAGCCTACGAGCAGTACTTC.

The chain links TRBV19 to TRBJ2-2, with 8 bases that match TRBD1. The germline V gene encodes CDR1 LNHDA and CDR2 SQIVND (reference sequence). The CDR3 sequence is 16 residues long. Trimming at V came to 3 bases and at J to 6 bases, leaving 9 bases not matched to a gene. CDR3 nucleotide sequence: TGTGCCAGTAGTATTCTAAGACAGGGGAGAGCCGGGGAGCTGTTTTTT. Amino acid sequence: CASSILRQGRAGELFF.

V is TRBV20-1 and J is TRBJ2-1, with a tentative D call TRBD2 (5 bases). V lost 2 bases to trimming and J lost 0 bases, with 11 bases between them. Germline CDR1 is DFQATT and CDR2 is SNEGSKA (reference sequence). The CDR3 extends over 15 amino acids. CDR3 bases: TGCAGTGCTAGAAACGGGGAGCGCTCCTACAATGAGCAGTTCTTC. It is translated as CSARNGERSYNEQFF.

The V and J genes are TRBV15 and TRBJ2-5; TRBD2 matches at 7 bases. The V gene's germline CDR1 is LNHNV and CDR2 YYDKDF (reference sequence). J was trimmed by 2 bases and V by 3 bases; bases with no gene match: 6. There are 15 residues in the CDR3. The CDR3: CATSRRGSNQETQYF. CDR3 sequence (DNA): TGTGCCACCAGCAGGCGGGGGTCTAATCAAGAGACCCAGTACTTC.

CDR3 region: CASSTSTANTGELFF. In nucleotides, the CDR3 is TGTGCCAGCAGCACAAGCACAGCGAACACCGGGGAGCTGTTTTTT. The chain uses TRBV5-4 and TRBJ2-2; D ambiguous. Germline V gives CDR1 SGHNT, CDR2 YYREEE (reference sequence). CDR3 length equals 15 residues. Trimming stripped 4 bases from V and 0 bases from J, with 10 bases between.

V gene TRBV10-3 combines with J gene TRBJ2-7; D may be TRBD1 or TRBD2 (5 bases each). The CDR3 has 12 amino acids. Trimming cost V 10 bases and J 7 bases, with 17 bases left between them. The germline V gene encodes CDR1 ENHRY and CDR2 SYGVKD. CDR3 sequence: CASRDGQLEQYF. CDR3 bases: TGTGCCAGCAGGGACGGCCAGTTAGAGCAGTACTTC.

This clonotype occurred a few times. The CDR3 DNA reads TGTGCCAGCTCACCAAGTTTGACAGAGAACACTGAAGCTTTCTTT. Its protein is CASSPSLTENTEAFF. The J gene is TRBJ1-1, the V gene TRBV18; tentative D call: TRBD1 (5 bases). Germline CDR1 reads KGHSH; CDR2 reads LQKENI. This CDR3 comprises 15 residues. V gave up 2 bases and J gave up 1 base, with 11 bases separating them.

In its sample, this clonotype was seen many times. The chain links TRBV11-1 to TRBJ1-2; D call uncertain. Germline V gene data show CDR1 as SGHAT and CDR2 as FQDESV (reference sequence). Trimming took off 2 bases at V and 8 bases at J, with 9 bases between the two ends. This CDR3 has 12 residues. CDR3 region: CASSLWREGYTF. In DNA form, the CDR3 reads TGTGCCAGCAGCTTATGGAGAGAGGGCTACACCTTC.

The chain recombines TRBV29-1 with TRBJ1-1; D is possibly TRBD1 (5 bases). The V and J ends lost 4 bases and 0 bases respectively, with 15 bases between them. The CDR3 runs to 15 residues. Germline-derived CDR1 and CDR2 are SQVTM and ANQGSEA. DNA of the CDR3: TGCAGCGTTGCCCAGGGCGGATCCTTGAACACTGAAGCTTTCTTT. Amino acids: CSVAQGGSLNTEAFF.

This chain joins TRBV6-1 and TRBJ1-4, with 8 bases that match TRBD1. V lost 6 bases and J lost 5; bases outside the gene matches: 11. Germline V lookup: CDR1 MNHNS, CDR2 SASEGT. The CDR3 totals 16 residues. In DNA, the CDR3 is TGTGCCAGCAGAAACCCCGGGACAGGAGACAATGAAAAACTGTTTTTT. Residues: CASRNPGTGDNEKLFF.

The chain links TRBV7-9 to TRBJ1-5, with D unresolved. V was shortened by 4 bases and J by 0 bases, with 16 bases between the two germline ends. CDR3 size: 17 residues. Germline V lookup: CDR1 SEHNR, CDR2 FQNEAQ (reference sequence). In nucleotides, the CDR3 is TGTGCCAGCAGCTCTCCGAGAGGCGTCCTTAGCAATCAGCCCCAGCATTTT. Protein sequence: CASSSPRGVLSNQPQHF.

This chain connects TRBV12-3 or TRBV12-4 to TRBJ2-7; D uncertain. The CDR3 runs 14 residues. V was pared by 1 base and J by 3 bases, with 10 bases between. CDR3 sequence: CASSLDGPYYEQYF. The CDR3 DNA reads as TGTGCCAGCAGTTTAGACGGGCCATACTACGAGCAGTACTTC.

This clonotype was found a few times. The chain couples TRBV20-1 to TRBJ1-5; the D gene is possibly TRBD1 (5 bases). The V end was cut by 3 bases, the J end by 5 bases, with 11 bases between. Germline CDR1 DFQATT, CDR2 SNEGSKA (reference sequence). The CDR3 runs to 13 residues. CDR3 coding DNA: TGCAGTGCTAGGGTGGGGGGGGATCAGCCCCAGCATTTT. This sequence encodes CSARVGGDQPQHF.

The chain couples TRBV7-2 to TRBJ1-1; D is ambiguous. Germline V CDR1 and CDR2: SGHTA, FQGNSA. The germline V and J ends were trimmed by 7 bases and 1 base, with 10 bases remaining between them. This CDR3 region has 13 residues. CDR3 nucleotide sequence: TGTGCCAGCAATAATCACAGGAACACTGAAGCTTTCTTT. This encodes CASNNHRNTEAFF.

CDR3 nucleotide sequence: TGCGCCAGCAGCGTGGGACAGGGAGATGGCTACACCTTC. This encodes CASSVGQGDGYTF. This sequence joins TRBV5-1 and TRBJ1-2, with 9 bases aligning to TRBD1. This CDR3 comprises 13 residues. V gave up 4 bases and J gave up 6 bases; unmatched junction bases: 4. Germline-derived CDR1 and CDR2 are SGHRS and YFSETQ.

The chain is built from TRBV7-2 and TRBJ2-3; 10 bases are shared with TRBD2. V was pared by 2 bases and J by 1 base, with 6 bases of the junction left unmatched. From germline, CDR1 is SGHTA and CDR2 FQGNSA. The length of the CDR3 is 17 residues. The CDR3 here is CASSLSALAGGTDTQYF. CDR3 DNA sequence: TGTGCCAGCAGCTTATCCGCGCTAGCGGGGGGCACAGATACGCAGTATTTT.

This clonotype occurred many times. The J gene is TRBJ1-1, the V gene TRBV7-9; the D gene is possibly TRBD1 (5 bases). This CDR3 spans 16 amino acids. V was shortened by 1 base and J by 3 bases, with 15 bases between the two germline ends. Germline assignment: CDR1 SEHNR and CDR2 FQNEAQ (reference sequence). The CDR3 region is CASSLESEGWDTEAFF. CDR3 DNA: TGTGCCAGCAGCTTAGAGTCGGAGGGGTGGGACACTGAAGCTTTCTTT.

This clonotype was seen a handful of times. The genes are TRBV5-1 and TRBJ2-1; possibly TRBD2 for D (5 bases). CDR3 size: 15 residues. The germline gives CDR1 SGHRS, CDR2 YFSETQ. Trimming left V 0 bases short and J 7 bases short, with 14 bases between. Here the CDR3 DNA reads TGCGCCAGCAGCTTGGCTCCGGGGTTGGTGAATGAGCAGTTCTTC. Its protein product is CASSLAPGLVNEQFF.

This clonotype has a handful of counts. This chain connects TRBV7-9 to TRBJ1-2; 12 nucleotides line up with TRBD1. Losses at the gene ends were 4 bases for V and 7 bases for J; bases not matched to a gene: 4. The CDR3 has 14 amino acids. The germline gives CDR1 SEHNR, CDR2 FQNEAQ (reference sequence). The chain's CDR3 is CASSWGQGASGYTF. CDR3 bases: TGTGCCAGCAGCTGGGGACAGGGGGCTTCTGGCTACACCTTC.

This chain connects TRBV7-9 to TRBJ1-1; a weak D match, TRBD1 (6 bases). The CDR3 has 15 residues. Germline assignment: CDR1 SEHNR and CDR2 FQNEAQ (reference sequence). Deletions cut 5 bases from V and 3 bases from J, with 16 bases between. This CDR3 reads CASSARGGADTEAFF. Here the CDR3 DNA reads TGTGCCAGCAGCGCGCGGGGGGGGGCGGACACTGAAGCTTTCTTT.

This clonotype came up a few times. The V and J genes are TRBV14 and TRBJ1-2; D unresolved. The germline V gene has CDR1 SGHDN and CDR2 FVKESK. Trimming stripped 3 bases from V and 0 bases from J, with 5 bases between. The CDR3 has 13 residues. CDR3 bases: TGTGCCAGCAGCCACCAAGCTAACTATGGCTACACCTTC. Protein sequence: CASSHQANYGYTF.

This CDR3 reads CASSQRAGANVLTF. As DNA, the CDR3 is TGCGCCAGCAGCCAACGGGCTGGGGCCAACGTCCTGACTTTC. The chain recombines TRBV4-3 with TRBJ2-6, with D unclear. Germline-derived CDR1 and CDR2 are LGHNA and YSLEER. The CDR3 loop spans 14 amino acids. V shed 2 bases and J shed 2 bases, with 4 bases lying between them.

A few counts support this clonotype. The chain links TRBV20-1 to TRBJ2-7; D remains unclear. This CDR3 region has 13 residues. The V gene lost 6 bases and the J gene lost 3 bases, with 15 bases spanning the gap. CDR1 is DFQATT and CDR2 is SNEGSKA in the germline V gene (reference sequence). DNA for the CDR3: TGCAGTGCCGCGGAGACACCCGGCTACGAGCAGTACGTC. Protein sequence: CSAAETPGYEQYV.

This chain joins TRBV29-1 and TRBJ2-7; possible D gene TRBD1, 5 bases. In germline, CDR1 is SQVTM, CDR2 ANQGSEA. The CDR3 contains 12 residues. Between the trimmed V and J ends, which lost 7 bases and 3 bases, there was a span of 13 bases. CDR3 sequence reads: CSAQGSNYEQYV. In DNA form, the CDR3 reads TGCAGCGCTCAGGGTTCCAACTACGAGCAGTACGTC.

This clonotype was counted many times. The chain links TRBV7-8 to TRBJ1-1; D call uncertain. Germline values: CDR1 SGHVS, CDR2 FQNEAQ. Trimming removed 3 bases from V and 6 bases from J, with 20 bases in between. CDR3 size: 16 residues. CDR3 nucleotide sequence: TGTGCCAGCAGCTTTCGTAGTGGGTTATCTAGATCTGAAGCTTTCTTT. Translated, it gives CASSFRSGLSRSEAFF.

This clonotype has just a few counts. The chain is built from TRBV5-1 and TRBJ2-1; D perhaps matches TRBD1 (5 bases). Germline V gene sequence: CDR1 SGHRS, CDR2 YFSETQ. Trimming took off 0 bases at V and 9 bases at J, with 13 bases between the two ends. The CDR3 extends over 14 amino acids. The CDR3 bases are TGCGCCAGCAGCTTGGTCTCTGGGGCGAGTGAGCAGTTCTTC. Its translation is CASSLVSGASEQFF.